The 10 T cell receptor beta chains listed next were all sequenced from one sample in a study of early T cells in non-severe SARS-CoV-2 infection. TCRdb redid the calling of the 5' RACE reads with MiXCR, one entry per CDR3 protein. The table lists approximately 31,000 distinct CDR3 sequences, 5.5% to 8% of them singletons. The material sequenced was whole blood. The receptors were gathered from an adult who was a healthcare worker with PCR-confirmed SARS-CoV-2 infection or an uninfected control (not recorded which).

This clonotype was found many times. This rearrangement joins TRBV28 to TRBJ1-3, with TRBD1 as a possible D gene (5 bases). The CDR3 is 17 residues long. Trimming stripped 5 bases from V and 0 bases from J, with 17 bases between. The germline V gene encodes CDR1 MDHEN and CDR2 SYDVKM. CDR3: CASSPRNRLNSGNTIYF. The CDR3 DNA sequence: TGTGCCAGCAGTCCGAGAAACAGGCTAAACTCTGGAAACACCATATATTTT.

This clonotype was detected many times. The chain links TRBV29-1 to TRBJ2-1; TRBD2 matches 7 bases. From germline, CDR1 is SQVTM and CDR2 ANQGSEA. The V and J ends lost 4 bases and 2 bases, in that order; junction bases with no gene match: 2. This CDR3 region has 13 residues. CDR3 sequence (DNA): TGCAGCGTTGGGGCGGGAGCCTACAATGAGCAGTTCTTC. Its protein is CSVGAGAYNEQFF.

This clonotype has at least ten counts. J is TRBJ1-5 and V is TRBV5-1, with D uncertain. Trimming took 0 bases from V and 4 from J, leaving 14 bases between them. Looked up from germline, CDR1 is SGHRS and CDR2 is YFSETQ. The CDR3 sequence is 16 residues long. DNA for the CDR3: TGCGCCAGCAGCTTGGATTCAGGTGGGAGTAATCAGCCCCAGCATTTT. It translates to CASSLDSGGSNQPQHF.

This chain connects TRBV18 to TRBJ1-1; D is ambiguous. This CDR3 comprises 17 residues. Germline CDR1 is KGHSH and CDR2 is LQKENI. V shed 4 bases and J shed 4 bases, with 22 bases lying between them. Here the CDR3 DNA reads TGTGCCAGCTCACAGTTCGAGTCCCAGGAAGGTGGCACTGAAGCTTTCTTT. Amino acids: CASSQFESQEGGTEAFF.

This clonotype was seen many times. The rearrangement joins TRBV25-1 to TRBJ2-1, with no clear D. CDR3 size: 16 residues. CDR1 is MGHDK and CDR2 is SYGVNS in the germline V gene. The ends were cut back, 2 bases at V and 0 bases at J, with 11 bases in the middle. As DNA, the CDR3 is TGTGCCAGCAGTGAAAACAGCCCAAGCTCCTACAATGAGCAGTTCTTC. Translated: CASSENSPSSYNEQFF.

This clonotype is classed as medium-sized. The genes are TRBV20-1 and TRBJ2-1; the match to TRBD1 covers 10 bases. Germline V gene lookup returns CDR1 DFQATT and CDR2 SNEGSKA (reference sequence). The CDR3 contains 15 residues. The J segment lost 6 bases and the V segment lost 5 bases, leaving 10 bases of the junction unmatched. The CDR3 reads CSAPPRDRGGNEQFF. DNA of the CDR3: TGCAGTGCTCCCCCTAGGGACAGGGGAGGCAATGAGCAGTTCTTC.

In its sample, this clonotype was seen many times. The chain carries TRBV12-3 or TRBV12-4 and TRBJ2-7; TRBD1 aligns across 9 bases. V dropped 7 bases and J dropped 2; count of bases not matched to a gene: 9. CDR3 size: 15 residues. Here the CDR3 reads CASTNTGGSPYEQYF. The CDR3 DNA follows: TGTGCCAGCACCAACACAGGGGGCTCTCCCTACGAGCAGTACTTC.

In its sample, this clonotype was seen a few times. The genes are TRBV6-2 or TRBV6-3 and TRBJ2-7; D is unclear. Germline V gives CDR1 MNHEY, CDR2 SVGEGT. The CDR3 has 13 amino acids. V lost 5 bases and J lost 3, with 11 bases in between. CDR3 in amino acids: CASSPWLIYEQYF. The CDR3 bases are TGTGCCAGCAGTCCCTGGTTAATCTACGAGCAGTACTTC.

Ten or more counts support this clonotype. In nucleotides, the CDR3 is TGTGCCAGCAAGGAAGGGCATTCTGACAATGAGCAGTTCTTC. Its protein product is CASKEGHSDNEQFF. The V call is TRBV12-3 or TRBV12-4, the J call TRBJ2-1; D ambiguous. Trimming took 7 bases from V and 5 from J, leaving 15 bases between them. CDR3 size: 14 residues.

This clonotype was counted only a few times. The chain has TRBV2 and TRBJ2-2; D ambiguous. Germline loops: CDR1 SNHLY, CDR2 FYNNEI. The germline V and J ends were trimmed by 4 bases and 1 base, with 7 bases remaining between them. This CDR3 is built from 14 residues. The CDR3 DNA follows: TGTGCCAGCAGTGGGGCCTTGAACACCGGGGAGCTGTTTTTT. Translated, it gives CASSGALNTGELFF.